These 16 T cell receptor beta chains were all obtained from the same sample, sequenced in a study of T cell changes during pregnancy in multiple sclerosis. Produced via immunoSEQ multiplex PCR; TCRdb's table is partial and in-frame only. In the table there are about 130,000 clones, roughly 96% of which are singletons. The sample in question was peripheral blood, obtained after pregnancy. These TCRs come from a female donor with multiple sclerosis, enrolled in a pregnancy study.

The V gene is TRBV13, the J gene TRBJ2-5; D is ambiguous. Between the trimmed V and J ends, which lost 0 bases and 1 base, there was a span of 6 bases. The length of the CDR3 is 14 residues. The germline V gene encodes CDR1 PRHDT and CDR2 FYEKMQ (reference sequence). CDR3 sequence (DNA): TGTGCCAGCAGCTTAGGGGCCAGCCAAGAGACCCAGTACTTC. This translates into CASSLGASQETQYF.

The CDR3 spells CASSGPAGQGADTQYF. The CDR3 coding sequence is TGTGCCAGCAGTGGACCCGCGGGACAGGGTGCAGATACGCAGTATTTT. The chain couples TRBV28 to TRBJ2-3; 9 bases map to TRBD1. Trimming removed 5 bases from V and 4 bases from J; junction bases left unmatched: 10. This CDR3 is 16 amino acids long. Germline assignment: CDR1 MDHEN and CDR2 SYDVKM.

The chain carries TRBV7-2 and TRBJ2-1; TRBD2 matches at 7 bases. The V segment lost 0 bases and the J segment 0 bases; nucleotides outside the gene matches: 5. The CDR3 has 17 residues. In germline, CDR1 is SGHTA, CDR2 FQGNSA. The CDR3 DNA reads as TGTGCCAGCAGCTTAGCGGCTAGCGGAAGCTCCTACAATGAGCAGTTCTTC. Its protein product is CASSLAASGSSYNEQFF.

The rearrangement links TRBV7-2 to TRBJ2-7; 8 nucleotides agree with TRBD1. Germline V gives CDR1 SGHTA, CDR2 FQGNSA. The CDR3 spans 15 residues. V lost 5 bases to trimming and J lost 3 bases; unmatched junction nucleotides: 9. As DNA, the CDR3 is TGTGCCAGCAGCGACCCCGGACAGGGCCGCTACGAGCAGTACTTC. Amino acids: CASSDPGQGRYEQYF.

This rearrangement joins TRBV10-2 to TRBJ2-7; D unclear. Germline CDR1 and CDR2: WSHSY and SAAADI. The CDR3 has 11 amino acids. The V and J ends lost 4 bases and 2 bases respectively, with 3 bases between them. CDR3: CASSATYEQYF. CDR3 bases: TGCGCCAGCAGTGCCACCTACGAGCAGTACTTC.

Only one count was recorded for this clone. The gene calls are TRBV5-4 and TRBJ2-2, with D possibly being TRBD2 (5 bases). Trimming removed 0 bases at V and 0 bases at J, with 9 bases between. Per germline, CDR1 SGHNT and CDR2 YYREEE (reference sequence). The CDR3 extends over 16 amino acids. The CDR3 is CASSLVGSANTGELFF. The CDR3 region has the DNA TGTGCCAGCAGCTTGGTAGGGAGCGCGAACACCGGGGAGCTGTTTTTT. Looking up the rest from reference TRBV5-4 and TRBJ2-2 gives the full variable domain: ETGVTQSPTHLIKTRGQQVTLRCSSQSGHNTVSWYQQALGQGPQFIFQYYREEENGRGNFPPRFSGLQFPNYSSELNVNALELDDSALYLCASSLVGSANTGELFFGEGSRLTVL.

The V and J genes are TRBV2 and TRBJ2-3, with 8 positions matching TRBD2. Germline CDR1 SNHLY, CDR2 FYNNEI. With 8 bases clipped from V and 2 bases from J, the junction kept 9 bases outside the gene matches. The CDR3 extends over 15 amino acids. CDR3 protein: CASSISGDNTDTQYF. The CDR3 DNA follows: TGTGCCAGCTCCATTAGCGGGGACAACACAGATACGCAGTATTTT.

The CDR3 sequence is CASSKGGQNGQPQHF. The CDR3 region has the DNA TGTGCCAGCAGCAAAGGGGGACAGAACGGTCAGCCCCAGCATTTT. This chain joins TRBV7-9 and TRBJ1-5; the match to TRBD1 covers 7 bases. CDR3 length: 15 amino acids. Germline-derived CDR1 and CDR2 are SEHNR and FQNEAQ (reference sequence). V dropped 5 bases and J dropped 6; count of bases not matched to a gene: 10.

The rearrangement joins TRBV19 to TRBJ2-1; 7 nucleotides match TRBD2. From germline, CDR1 is LNHDA and CDR2 SQIVND (reference sequence). This CDR3 has 13 residues. J lost 6 bases, V lost 8 bases, and 7 bases had no gene match. The CDR3 is CASRAGAPNEQFF. CDR3 coding DNA: TGTGCCAGTCGGGCGGGAGCCCCCAATGAGCAGTTCTTC.

V usage is TRBV5-1 and J usage is TRBJ2-5; 11 bases align to TRBD2. Germline V gene lookup returns CDR1 SGHRS and CDR2 YFSETQ. V dropped 0 bases and J dropped 6; count of bases not matched to a gene: 13. The CDR3 has 18 amino acids. In nucleotides, the CDR3 is TGCGCCAGCAGCTTGGTAACTAGCGGGAGAAGTAGTCTGAAGACCCAGTACTTC. It encodes CASSLVTSGRSSLKTQYF.

The gene calls are TRBV5-8 and TRBJ2-7, with unresolved D. V was shortened by 6 bases and J by 2 bases, with 18 bases between the two germline ends. Germline lookup yields CDR1 SGHTS and CDR2 YDEGEE. The CDR3 extends over 15 amino acids. The CDR3 here is CASTDLTTLPYEQYF. CDR3 in DNA: TGTGCCAGCACCGATCTCACGACATTACCCTACGAGCAGTACTTC.

In DNA, the CDR3 is TGTGCCAGCAGCTTAGTTGGCGGGAGAGGATACGAGCAGTACTTC. Translation gives CASSLVGGRGYEQYF. V gene TRBV7-2 combines with J gene TRBJ2-7; 7 positions match TRBD2. The CDR3 length is 15 residues. J was trimmed by 4 bases and V by 1 base; bases with no gene match: 7. Germline CDR1 SGHTA, CDR2 FQGNSA.

This chain links TRBV28 with TRBJ2-2; D is possibly TRBD2 (5 bases). V dropped 3 bases and J dropped 0 bases, with 8 bases sitting between them. The length of the CDR3 is 15 residues. Germline V gives CDR1 MDHEN, CDR2 SYDVKM. CDR3 region: CASSLVTTNTGELFF. As DNA, the CDR3 is TGTGCCAGCAGTTTGGTGACTACGAACACCGGGGAGCTGTTTTTT.

The chain has TRBV14 and TRBJ2-7; no clear D gene. CDR3 length: 13 amino acids. Between the trimmed V and J ends, which lost 0 bases and 9 bases, there was a span of 12 bases. CDR1 is SGHDN, CDR2 FVKESK, per germline. The CDR3, as DNA: TGTGCCAGCAGCCAAGATCCTCCGTCGGTGCAGTACTTC. Protein product: CASSQDPPSVQYF.

This chain joins TRBV9 and TRBJ1-2; D call uncertain. CDR1 and CDR2 from the germline V gene are SGDLS and YYNGEE. The V and J ends lost 0 bases and 4 bases respectively, with 13 bases between them. This CDR3 region has 15 residues. For the CDR3, the DNA is TGTGCCAGCAGCGTAGGAGGGCAGGACCTCTATGGCTACACCTTC. Amino acid sequence: CASSVGGQDLYGYTF.

The rearrangement joins TRBV7-8 to TRBJ1-2; D perhaps matches TRBD1 (6 bases). CDR1 is SGHVS and CDR2 is FQNEAQ in the germline V gene. The CDR3 loop spans 14 amino acids. The V gene lost 3 bases and the J gene lost 2 bases, with 10 bases spanning the gap. In DNA, the CDR3 is TGTGCCAGCAGCTTGGGACACAGGAACTATGGCTACACCTTC. It codes for CASSLGHRNYGYTF. The full variable domain, its missing parts supplied by reference TRBV7-8 and TRBJ1-2, is GAGVSQSPRYKVAKRGQDVALRCDPISGHVSLFWYQQALGQGPEFLTYFQNEAQLDKSGLPSDRFFAERPEGSVSTLKIQRTQQEDSAVYLCASSLGHRNYGYTFGSGTRLTVV.